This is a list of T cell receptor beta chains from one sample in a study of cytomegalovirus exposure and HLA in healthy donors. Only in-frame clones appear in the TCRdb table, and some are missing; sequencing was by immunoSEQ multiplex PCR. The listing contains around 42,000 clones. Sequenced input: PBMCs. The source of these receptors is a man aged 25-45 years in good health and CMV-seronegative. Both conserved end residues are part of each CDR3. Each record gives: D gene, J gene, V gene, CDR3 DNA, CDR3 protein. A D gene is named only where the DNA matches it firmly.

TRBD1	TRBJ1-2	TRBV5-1	TGCGCCAGCAGCTTGGTACCCCGGGGCAGGGGGTGGGACGGCTACACCTTC	CASSLVPRGRGWDGYTF
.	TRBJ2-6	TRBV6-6	TGTGCCAGCTCCTGGAGGTCTGGGGCCAACGTCCTGACTTTC	CASSWRSGANVLTF
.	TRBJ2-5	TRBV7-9	TGTGCCAGCAGCCAGGCGGGGGTGCGGACAGGGTCGGGAGAGACCCAGTACTTC	CASSQAGVRTGSGETQYF
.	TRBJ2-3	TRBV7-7	TGTGCCAGCAGCCTTAGCGGAACAGATACGCAGTATTTT	CASSLSGTDTQYF
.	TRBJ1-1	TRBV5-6	TGTGCCAGCAGCTTTCTGTCCGGGCGGAGGACTGAAGCTTTCTTT	CASSFLSGRRTEAFF
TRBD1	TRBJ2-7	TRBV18	TGTGCCAGCTCACCCGGGACAGCCTACGAGCAGTACTTC	CASSPGTAYEQYF
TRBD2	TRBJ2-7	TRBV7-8	TGTGCCAGCAGCTCCCTGGCCCGACTAGCGGAGGGGAACCCGGTCCACGAGCAGTACTTC	CASSSLARLAEGNPVHEQYF
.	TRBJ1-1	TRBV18	TGTGCCAGCTCACCAGCGGTGGGCACTGAAGCTTTCTTT	CASSPAVGTEAFF
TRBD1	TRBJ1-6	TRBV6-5	TGTGCCAGCAGTTCCGGACAGGGGGCGAATTCACCCCTCCACTTT	CASSSGQGANSPLHF
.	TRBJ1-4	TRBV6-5	TGTGCCAGCAGTCGAGACAGGAAAAATGAAAAACTGTTTTTT	CASSRDRKNEKLFF
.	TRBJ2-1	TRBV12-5	TGTGCTAGTGGTTTGGTACAGCGGGAGCAGTTCTTC	CASGLVQREQFF
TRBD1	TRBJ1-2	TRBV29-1	TGCAGCGCAACCGGGACAGGGGGCAGAGCAAACTATGGCTACACCTTC	CSATGTGGRANYGYTF
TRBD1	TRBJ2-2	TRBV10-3	TGTGCCATCAGTGAGTCTCTGACAGGGCCGGACACCGGGGAGCTGTTTTTT	CAISESLTGPDTGELFF
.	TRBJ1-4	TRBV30	TGTGCCTCCGGCGCAGGGGTTTCGACTAATGAAAAACTGTTTTTT	CASGAGVSTNEKLFF
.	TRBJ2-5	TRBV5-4	TGTGCCAGCAGCTTCTCTGGGGGGGAGACCCAGTACTTC	CASSFSGGETQYF
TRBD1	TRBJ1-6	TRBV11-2	TGTGCCAGCAGCCCCGGGACAGGGGGCGACCCAAAGGAGGATTCACCCCTCCACTTT	CASSPGTGGDPKEDSPLHF
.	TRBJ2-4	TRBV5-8	TGTGCCAGCAGACCTAGGGGTAATGTGAACATTCAGTACTTC	CASRPRGNVNIQYF
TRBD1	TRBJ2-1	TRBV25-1	TGTGCCAGCAGTGGGGAGACAGGGGTAGACAATGAGCAGTTCTTC	CASSGETGVDNEQFF
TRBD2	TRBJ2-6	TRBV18	TGTGCCAGCTCACCACCGGGGCCAGGGAGGGCAACTGGGGCCAACGTCCTGACTTTC	CASSPPGPGRATGANVLTF
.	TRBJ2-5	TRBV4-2	TGTGCCAGCAGCCATAGGGACGGGGGCCAAGAGACCCAGTACTTC	CASSHRDGGQETQYF
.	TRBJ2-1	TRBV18	TGTGCCAGCTCACCAAACTCCGTCGATGAGCAGTTCTTC	CASSPNSVDEQFF
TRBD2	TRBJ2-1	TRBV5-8	TGTGCCAGCAGCTCCACCCGCGGGAGAGATGAGCAGTTCTTC	CASSSTRGRDEQFF
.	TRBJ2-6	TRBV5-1	TGCGCCAGCAGCTTGACAGGCCTTAGCTCTGGGGCCAACGTCCTGACTTTC	CASSLTGLSSGANVLTF
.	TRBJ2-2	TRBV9	TGTGCCAGCAGCGTAGGGCCCACAGGGTACACCGGGGAGCTGTTTTTT	CASSVGPTGYTGELFF
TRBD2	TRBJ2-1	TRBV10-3	TGTGCCATCACTCCTTTAGCGGGAAGAGGAAACAATGAGCAGTTCTTC	CAITPLAGRGNNEQFF
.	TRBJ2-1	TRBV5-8	TGTGCCAGCAGCGATGTTGCTCAGTCCCCCAATGAGCAGTTCTTC	CASSDVAQSPNEQFF
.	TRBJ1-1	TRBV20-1	TGCAGTGCTAGTGGGGACTCGCTTGCTTTCTTT	CSASGDSLAFF
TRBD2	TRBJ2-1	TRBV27	TGTGCCAGCAGTTTTAGCCAGGGAGGGAATGAGCAGTTCTTC	CASSFSQGGNEQFF
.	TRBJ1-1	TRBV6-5	TGTGCCAGCAGCGAGACAGTTAACACTGAAGCTTTCTTT	CASSETVNTEAFF
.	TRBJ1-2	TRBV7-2	TGTGCCAGCAGCTGGACAGAGCCGACACCCGCCATCTATGGCTACACCTTC	CASSWTEPTPAIYGYTF
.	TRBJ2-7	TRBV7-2	TGTGCCAGCAGCTTGCAGACTAGATACGAGCAGTACTTC	CASSLQTRYEQYF
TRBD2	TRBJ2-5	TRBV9	TGTGCCAGCAGCATTAGCGGGAGGGGATCAGAGACCCAGTACTTC	CASSISGRGSETQYF
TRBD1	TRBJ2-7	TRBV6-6	TGTGCCAGCGTAGGGACAGGGAGGTACGAGCAGTACTTC	CASVGTGRYEQYF
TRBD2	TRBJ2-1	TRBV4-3	TGCGCCAGCAGCCTAGGGACTAGCGACTACAATGAGCAGTTCTTC	CASSLGTSDYNEQFF
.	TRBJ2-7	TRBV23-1	TGCGCCAGCAGTCACCTAACCTACGAGCAGTACTTC	CASSHLTYEQYF
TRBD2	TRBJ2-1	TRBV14	TGTGCCAGCAGCCAAGTGGATGCGGGAGGGCCCTACAATGAGCAGTTCTTC	CASSQVDAGGPYNEQFF
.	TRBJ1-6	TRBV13	TGTGCCAGCGGCACCCGGGGCGGGGGCCAGGCACCCCTCCACTTT	CASGTRGGGQAPLHF
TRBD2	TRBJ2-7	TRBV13	TGTGCCAGCAGCTTTGGACTAGCGGGAGTCGAGCAGTACTTC	CASSFGLAGVEQYF
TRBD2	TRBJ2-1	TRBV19	TGTGCCAGTAGTATGACTAGCGGGAGTTACAATGAGCAGTTCTTC	CASSMTSGSYNEQFF
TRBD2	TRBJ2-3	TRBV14	TGTGCCAGCAGCCGGGATAGCGGGAGGGTGTCCAATACGCAGTATTTT	CASSRDSGRVSNTQYF
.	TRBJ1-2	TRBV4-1	TGCGCCAGCAGCCAAGCTTGGGAACAGGTGTATGGCTACACCTTC	CASSQAWEQVYGYTF
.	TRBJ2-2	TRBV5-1	TGCGCCAGCAGTCTTGACGGGGGTGACACCGGGGAGCTGTTTTTT	CASSLDGGDTGELFF
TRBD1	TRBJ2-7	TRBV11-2	TGTGCCAGCAGCTCAACCCGGGACAGCTCCTACGAGCAGTACTTC	CASSSTRDSSYEQYF
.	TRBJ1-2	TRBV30	TGTGCCTGTAACCTGGGATGGGGCGACTATGGCTACACCTTC	CACNLGWGDYGYTF
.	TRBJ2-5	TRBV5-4	TGTGCCAGCAGCTTGGAAGACAGAGAACAAGAGACCCAGTACTTC	CASSLEDREQETQYF
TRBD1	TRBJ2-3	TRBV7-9	TGTGCCAGCAGCCCGCGACAGGGGGCTGGTGCAGATACGCAGTATTTT	CASSPRQGAGADTQYF
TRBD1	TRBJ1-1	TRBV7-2	TGTGCCAGCAGCTTGACCAGATGGGACAGGGCTAACACTGAAGCTTTCTTT	CASSLTRWDRANTEAFF
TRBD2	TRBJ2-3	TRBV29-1	TGCAGCGGCGCAGGAGGACTAGCGGGAGCGGGGACAGATACGCAGTATTTT	CSGAGGLAGAGTDTQYF
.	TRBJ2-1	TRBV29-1	TGCAGCGTTGACTTGGGGAGCTCCTACAATGAGCAGTTCTTC	CSVDLGSSYNEQFF
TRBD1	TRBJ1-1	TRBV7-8	TGTGCCAGCAGCTTATTTGGGGGCAGGGGGTACACTGAAGCTTTCTTT	CASSLFGGRGYTEAFF